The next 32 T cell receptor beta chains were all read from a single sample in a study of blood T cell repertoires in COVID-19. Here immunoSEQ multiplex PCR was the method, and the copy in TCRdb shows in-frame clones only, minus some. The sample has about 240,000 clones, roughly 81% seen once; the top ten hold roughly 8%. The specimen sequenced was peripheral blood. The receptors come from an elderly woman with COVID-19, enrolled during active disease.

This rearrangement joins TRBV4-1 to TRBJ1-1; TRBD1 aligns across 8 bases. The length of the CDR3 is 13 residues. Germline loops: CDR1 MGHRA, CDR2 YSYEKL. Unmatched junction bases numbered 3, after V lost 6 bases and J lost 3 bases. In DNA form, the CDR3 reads TGCGCCAGCAGAGGACAGGGCTACACTGAAGCTTTCTTT. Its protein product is CASRGQGYTEAFF.

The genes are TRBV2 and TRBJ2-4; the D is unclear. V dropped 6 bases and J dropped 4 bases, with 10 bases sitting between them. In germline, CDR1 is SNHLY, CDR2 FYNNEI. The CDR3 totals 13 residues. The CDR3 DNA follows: TGTGCCAGCAGCCGAGAGGCGAAAAACATTCAGTACTTC. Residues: CASSREAKNIQYF.

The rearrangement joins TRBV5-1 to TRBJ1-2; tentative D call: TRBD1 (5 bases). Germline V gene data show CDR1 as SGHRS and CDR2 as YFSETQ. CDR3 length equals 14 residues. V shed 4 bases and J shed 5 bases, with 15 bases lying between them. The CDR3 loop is CASSPSAGGYGYTF. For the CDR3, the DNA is TGCGCCAGCAGCCCGTCAGCGGGGGGGTATGGCTACACCTTC.

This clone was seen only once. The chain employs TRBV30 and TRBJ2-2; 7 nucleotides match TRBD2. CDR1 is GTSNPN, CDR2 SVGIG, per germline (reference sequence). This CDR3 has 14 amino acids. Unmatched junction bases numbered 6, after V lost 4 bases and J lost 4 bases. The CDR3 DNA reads TGTGCCTGGACCGGAGTAGCGGGCACCGGGGAGCTGTTTTTT. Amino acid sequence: CAWTGVAGTGELFF. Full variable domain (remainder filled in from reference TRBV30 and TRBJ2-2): SQTIHQWPATLVQPVGSPLSLECTVEGTSNPNLYWYRQAAGRGLQLLFYSVGIGQISSEVPQNLSASRPQDRQFILSSKKLLLSDSGFYLCAWTGVAGTGELFFGEGSRLTVL.

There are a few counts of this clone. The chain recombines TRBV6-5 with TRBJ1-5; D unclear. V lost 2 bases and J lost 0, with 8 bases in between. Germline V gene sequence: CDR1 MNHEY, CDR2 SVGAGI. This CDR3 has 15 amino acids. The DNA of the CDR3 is TGTGCCAGCAGTTACGGTAGCAATAGCAATCAGCCCCAGCATTTT. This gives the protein CASSYGSNSNQPQHF.

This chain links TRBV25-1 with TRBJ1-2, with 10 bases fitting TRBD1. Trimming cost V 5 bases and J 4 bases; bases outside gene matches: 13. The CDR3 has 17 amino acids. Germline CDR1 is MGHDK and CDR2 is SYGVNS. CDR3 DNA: TGTGCCAGCAGTCCCCGGGACAGGGGCCTCTTGGGCTATGGCTACACCTTC. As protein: CASSPRDRGLLGYGYTF.

CDR3 loop: CASSFIGGTYNEQFF. DNA for the CDR3: TGTGCCAGCAGTTTCATAGGGGGCACCTACAATGAGCAGTTCTTC. The chain employs TRBV7-2 and TRBJ2-1; 7 positions match TRBD1. The junction had 7 bases not matched to a gene; V was cut back by 6 bases and J by 2 bases. Germline V gene data show CDR1 as SGHTA and CDR2 as FQGNSA. This CDR3 contains 15 residues.

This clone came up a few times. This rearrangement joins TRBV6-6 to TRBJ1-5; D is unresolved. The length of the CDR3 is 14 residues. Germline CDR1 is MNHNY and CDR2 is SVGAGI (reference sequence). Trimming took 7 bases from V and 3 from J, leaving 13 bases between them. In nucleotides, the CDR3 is TGTGCCAGCACCGCAGACAAGATCAATCAGCCCCAGCATTTT. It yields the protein CASTADKINQPQHF.

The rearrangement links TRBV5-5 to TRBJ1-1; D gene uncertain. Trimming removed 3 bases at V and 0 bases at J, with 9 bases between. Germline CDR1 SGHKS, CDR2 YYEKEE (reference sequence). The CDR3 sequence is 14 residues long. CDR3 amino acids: CASSSVVLNTEAFF. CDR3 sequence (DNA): TGTGCCAGCAGCTCCGTAGTTTTGAACACTGAAGCTTTCTTT. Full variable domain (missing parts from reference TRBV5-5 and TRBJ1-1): DAGVTQSPTHLIKTRGQQVTLRCSPISGHKSVSWYQQVLGQGPQFIFQYYEKEERGRGNFPDRFSARQFPNYSSELNVNALLLGDSALYLCASSSVVLNTEAFFGQGTRLTVV.

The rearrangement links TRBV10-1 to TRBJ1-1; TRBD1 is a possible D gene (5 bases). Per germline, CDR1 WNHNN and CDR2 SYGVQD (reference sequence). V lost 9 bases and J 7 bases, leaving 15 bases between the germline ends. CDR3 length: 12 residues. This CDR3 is CARSGIWFEAFF. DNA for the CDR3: TGCGCCAGATCAGGGATTTGGTTTGAAGCTTTCTTT.

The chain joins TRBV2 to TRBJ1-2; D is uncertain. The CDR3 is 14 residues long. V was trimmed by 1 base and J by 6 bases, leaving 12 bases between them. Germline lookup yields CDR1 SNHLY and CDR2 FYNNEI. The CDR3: CASSEERMRHGYTF. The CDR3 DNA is TGTGCCAGCAGTGAAGAGCGTATGAGGCATGGCTACACCTTC.

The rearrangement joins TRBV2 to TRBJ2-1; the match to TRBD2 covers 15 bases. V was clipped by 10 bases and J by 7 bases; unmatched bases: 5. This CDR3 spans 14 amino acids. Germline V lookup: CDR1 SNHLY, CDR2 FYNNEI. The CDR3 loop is CATGLAGGVNEQFF. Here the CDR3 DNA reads TGTGCCACTGGACTAGCGGGAGGGGTAAATGAGCAGTTCTTC.

CDR3 loop: CSVERRTSGRNEQYF. The CDR3 DNA reads as TGCAGCGTTGAAAGGCGGACTAGCGGGAGGAACGAGCAGTACTTC. The chain couples TRBV29-1 to TRBJ2-7; 14 nucleotides line up with TRBD2. The germline V gene has CDR1 SQVTM and CDR2 ANQGSEA. Trimming cost V 2 bases and J 5 bases; bases outside gene matches: 5. This CDR3 has 15 residues.

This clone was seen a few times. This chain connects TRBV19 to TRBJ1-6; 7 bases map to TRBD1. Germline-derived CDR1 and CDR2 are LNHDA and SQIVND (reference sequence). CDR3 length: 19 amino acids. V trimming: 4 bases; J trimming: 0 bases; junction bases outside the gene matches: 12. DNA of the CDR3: TGTGCCAGTAGTAGCCGGGGACAGCGGCTGAGCTCCTATAATTCACCCCTCCACTTT. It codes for CASSSRGQRLSSYNSPLHF.

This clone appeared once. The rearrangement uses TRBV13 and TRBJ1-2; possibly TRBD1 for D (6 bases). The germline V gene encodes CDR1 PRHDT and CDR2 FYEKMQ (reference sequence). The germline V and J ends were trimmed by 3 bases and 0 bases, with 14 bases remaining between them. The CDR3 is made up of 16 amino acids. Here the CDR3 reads CASSFSLGQPNYGYTF. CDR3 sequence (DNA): TGTGCCAGCAGCTTTTCACTCGGACAGCCTAACTATGGCTACACCTTC.

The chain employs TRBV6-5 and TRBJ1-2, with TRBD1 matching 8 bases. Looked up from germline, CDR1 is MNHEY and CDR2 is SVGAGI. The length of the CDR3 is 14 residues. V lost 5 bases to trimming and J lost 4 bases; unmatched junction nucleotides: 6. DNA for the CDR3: TGTGCCAGCAGTCGGACAGGGAAGATCTATGGCTACACCTTC. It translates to CASSRTGKIYGYTF.

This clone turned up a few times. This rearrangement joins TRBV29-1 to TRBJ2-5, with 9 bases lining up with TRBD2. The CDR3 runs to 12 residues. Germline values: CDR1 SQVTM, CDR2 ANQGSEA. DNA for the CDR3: TGCTCATGGGTAGCGGGAGAAGAGACCCAGTACTTC. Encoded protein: CSWVAGEETQYF.

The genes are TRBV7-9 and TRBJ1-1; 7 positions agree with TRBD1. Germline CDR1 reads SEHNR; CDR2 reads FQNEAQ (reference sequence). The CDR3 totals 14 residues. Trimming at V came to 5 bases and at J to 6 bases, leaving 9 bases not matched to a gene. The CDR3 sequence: CASSPRQGEAEAFF. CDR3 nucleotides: TGTGCCAGCAGCCCCAGACAGGGTGAGGCTGAAGCTTTCTTT.

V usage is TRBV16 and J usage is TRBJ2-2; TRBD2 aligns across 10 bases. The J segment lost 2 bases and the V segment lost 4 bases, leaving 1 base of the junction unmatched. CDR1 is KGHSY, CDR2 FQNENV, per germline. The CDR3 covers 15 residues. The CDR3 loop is CASSPLAGNTGELFF. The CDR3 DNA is TGTGCCAGCAGCCCACTAGCGGGAAACACCGGGGAGCTGTTTTTT.

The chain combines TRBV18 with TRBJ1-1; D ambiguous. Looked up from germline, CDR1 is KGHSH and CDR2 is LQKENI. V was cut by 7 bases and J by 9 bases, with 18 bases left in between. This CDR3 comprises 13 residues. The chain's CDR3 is CASLGSHAGKAFF. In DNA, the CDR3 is TGTGCCAGCTTAGGAAGTCACGCGGGAAAAGCTTTCTTT.

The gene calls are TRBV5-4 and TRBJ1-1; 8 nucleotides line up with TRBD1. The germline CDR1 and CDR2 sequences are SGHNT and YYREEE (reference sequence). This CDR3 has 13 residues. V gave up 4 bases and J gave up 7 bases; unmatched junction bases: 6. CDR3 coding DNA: TGTGCCAGCAGCCCCGGACAGGGCTATGAAGCTTTCTTT. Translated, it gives CASSPGQGYEAFF.

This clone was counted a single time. CDR3 loop: CSVNPWGSPDTQYF. The CDR3 DNA follows: TGCAGCGTTAACCCCTGGGGCAGTCCAGATACGCAGTATTTT. The chain combines TRBV29-1 with TRBJ2-3; possibly TRBD1 for D (5 bases). This CDR3 is built from 14 residues. Germline V lookup: CDR1 SQVTM, CDR2 ANQGSEA. Trimming took off 5 bases at V and 4 bases at J, with 16 bases between the two ends.

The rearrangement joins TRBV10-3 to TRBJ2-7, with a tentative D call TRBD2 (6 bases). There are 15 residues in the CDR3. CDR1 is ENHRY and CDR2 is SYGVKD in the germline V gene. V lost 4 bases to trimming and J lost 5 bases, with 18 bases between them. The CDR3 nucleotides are TGTGCCATCAGTGTCCGGGGACTCCGTGAGGACGAGCAGTACTTC. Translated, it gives CAISVRGLREDEQYF.

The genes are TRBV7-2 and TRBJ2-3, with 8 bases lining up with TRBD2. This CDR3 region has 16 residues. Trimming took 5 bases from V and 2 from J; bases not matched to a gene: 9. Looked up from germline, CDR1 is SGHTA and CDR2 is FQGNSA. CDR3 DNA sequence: TGTGCCAGCAGCCCGAAGCGGGGGCTCAACACAGATACGCAGTATTTT. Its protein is CASSPKRGLNTDTQYF.

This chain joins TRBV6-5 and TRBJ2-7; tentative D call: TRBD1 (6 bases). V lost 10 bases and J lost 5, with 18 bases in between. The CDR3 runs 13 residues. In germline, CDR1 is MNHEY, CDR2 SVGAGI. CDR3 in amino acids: CATTGSPPNEQYF. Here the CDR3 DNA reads TGTGCCACCACAGGGTCCCCCCCCAACGAGCAGTACTTC.

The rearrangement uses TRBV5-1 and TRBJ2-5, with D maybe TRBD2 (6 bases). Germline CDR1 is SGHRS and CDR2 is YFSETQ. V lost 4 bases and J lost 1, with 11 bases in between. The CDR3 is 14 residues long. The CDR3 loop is CASSEAAGQETQYF. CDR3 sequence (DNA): TGCGCCAGCAGCGAGGCAGCGGGCCAAGAGACCCAGTACTTC.

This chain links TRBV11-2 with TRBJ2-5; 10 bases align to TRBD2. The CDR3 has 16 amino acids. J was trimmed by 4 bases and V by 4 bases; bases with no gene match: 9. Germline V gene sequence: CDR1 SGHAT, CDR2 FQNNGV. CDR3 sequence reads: CASSSRSGRWGETQYF. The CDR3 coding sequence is TGTGCCAGCAGCTCCCGTAGCGGGAGGTGGGGAGAGACCCAGTACTTC. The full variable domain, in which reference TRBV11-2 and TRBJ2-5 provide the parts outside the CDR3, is EAGVAQSPRYKIIEKRQSVAFWCNPISGHATLYWYQQILGQGPKLLIQFQNNGVVDDSQLPKDRFSAERLKGVDSTLKIQPAKLEDSAVYLCASSSRSGRWGETQYFGPGTRLLVL.

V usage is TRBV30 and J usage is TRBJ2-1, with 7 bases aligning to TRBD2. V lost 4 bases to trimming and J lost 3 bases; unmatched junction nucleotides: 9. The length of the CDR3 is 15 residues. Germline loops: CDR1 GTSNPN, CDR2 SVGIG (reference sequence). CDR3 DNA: TGTGCCTGGACCCCCTTGGGGGGGGGCTACAATGAGCAGTTCTTC. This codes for CAWTPLGGGYNEQFF.

The CDR3 protein is CASSLTGRTEAFF. In DNA form, the CDR3 reads TGCGCCAGCAGCCTAACAGGGCGGACTGAAGCTTTCTTT. The rearrangement links TRBV5-1 to TRBJ1-1; a weak D match, TRBD1 (6 bases). Per germline, CDR1 SGHRS and CDR2 YFSETQ. V lost 4 bases and J 5 bases, leaving 12 bases between the germline ends. The CDR3 covers 13 residues.

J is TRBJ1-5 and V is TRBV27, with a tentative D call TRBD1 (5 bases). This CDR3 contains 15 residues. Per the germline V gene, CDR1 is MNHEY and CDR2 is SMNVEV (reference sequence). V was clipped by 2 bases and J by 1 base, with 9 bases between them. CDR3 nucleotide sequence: TGTGCCAGCAGTTTAGGGGGGAGAAGCAATCAGCCCCAGCATTTT. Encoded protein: CASSLGGRSNQPQHF.

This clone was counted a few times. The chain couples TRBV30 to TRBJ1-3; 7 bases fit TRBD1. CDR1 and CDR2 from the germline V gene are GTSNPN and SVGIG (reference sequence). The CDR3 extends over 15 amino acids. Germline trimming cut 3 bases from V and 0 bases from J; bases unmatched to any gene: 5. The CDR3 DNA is TGTGCCTGGAGAGGGGGCCGCAGCTCTGGAAACACCATATATTTT. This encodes CAWRGGRSSGNTIYF.

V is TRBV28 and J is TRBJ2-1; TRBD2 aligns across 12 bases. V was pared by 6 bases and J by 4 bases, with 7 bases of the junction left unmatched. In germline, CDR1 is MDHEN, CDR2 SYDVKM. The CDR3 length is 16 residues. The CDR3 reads CASRPTGLAGYNEQFF. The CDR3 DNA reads TGTGCCAGCAGACCCACTGGACTAGCGGGATACAATGAGCAGTTCTTC. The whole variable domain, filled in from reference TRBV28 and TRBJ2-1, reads DVKVTQSSRYLVKRTGEKVFLECVQDMDHENMFWYRQDPGLGLRLIYFSYDVKMKEKGDIPEGYSVSREKKERFSLILESASTNQTSMYLCASRPTGLAGYNEQFFGPGTRLTVL.